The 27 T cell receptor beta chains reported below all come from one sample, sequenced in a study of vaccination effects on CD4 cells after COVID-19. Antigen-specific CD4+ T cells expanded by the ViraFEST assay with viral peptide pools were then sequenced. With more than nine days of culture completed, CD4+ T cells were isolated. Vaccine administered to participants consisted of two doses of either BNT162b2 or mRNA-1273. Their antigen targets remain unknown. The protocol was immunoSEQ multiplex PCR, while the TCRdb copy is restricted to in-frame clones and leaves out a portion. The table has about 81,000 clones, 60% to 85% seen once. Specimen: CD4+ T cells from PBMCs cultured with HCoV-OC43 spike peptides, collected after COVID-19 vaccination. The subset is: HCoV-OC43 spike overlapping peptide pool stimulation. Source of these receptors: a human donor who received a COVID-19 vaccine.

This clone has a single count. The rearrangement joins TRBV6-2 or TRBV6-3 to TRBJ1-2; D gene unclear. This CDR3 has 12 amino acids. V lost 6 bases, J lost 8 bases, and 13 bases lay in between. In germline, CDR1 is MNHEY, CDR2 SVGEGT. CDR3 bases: TGTGCCAGCAGCAACACCCCTCGCGGCTACACCTTC. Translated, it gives CASSNTPRGYTF.

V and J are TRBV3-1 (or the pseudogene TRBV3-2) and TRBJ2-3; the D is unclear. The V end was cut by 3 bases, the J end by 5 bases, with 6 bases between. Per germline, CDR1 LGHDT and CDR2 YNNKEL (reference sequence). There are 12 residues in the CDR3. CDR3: CASSQIQDTQYF. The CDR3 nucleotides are TGTGCCAGCAGCCAGATACAAGATACGCAGTATTTT.

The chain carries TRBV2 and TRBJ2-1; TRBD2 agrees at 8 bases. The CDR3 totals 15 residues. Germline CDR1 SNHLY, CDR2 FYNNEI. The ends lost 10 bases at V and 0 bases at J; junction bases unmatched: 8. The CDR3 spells CATRRGGSSYNEQFF. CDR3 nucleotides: TGTGCCACCCGCCGGGGGGGGAGCTCCTACAATGAGCAGTTCTTC.

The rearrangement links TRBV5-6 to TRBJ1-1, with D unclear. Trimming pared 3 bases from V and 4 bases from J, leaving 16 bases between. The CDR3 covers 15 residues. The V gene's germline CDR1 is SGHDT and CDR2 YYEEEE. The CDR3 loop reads CASSSGATRATEAFF. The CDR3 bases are TGTGCCAGCAGCTCGGGAGCCACTCGGGCCACTGAAGCTTTCTTT.

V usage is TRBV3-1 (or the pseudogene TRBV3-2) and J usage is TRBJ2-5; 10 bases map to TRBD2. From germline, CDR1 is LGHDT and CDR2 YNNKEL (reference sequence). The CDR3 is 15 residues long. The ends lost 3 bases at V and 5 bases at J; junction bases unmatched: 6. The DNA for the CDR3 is TGTGCCAGCAGCCACTTAAGCGGGGGGGTGGAGACCCAGTACTTC. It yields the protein CASSHLSGGVETQYF.

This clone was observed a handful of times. CDR3 sequence reads: CASRDRGHQETQYF. The CDR3 DNA reads as TGTGCCAGCAGGGACAGGGGACACCAAGAGACCCAGTACTTC. The chain joins TRBV6-5 to TRBJ2-5; TRBD1 aligns across 9 bases. Germline lookup yields CDR1 MNHEY and CDR2 SVGAGI. With V trimmed by 6 bases and J by 0 bases, 2 bases remained unmatched. The CDR3 is made up of 14 amino acids.

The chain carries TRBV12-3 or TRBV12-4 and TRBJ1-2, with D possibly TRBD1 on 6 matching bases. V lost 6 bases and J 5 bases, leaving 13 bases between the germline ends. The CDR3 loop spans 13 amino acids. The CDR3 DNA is TGTGCCAGCAGCCGGACAGTTGTGTATGGCTACACCTTC. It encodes CASSRTVVYGYTF.

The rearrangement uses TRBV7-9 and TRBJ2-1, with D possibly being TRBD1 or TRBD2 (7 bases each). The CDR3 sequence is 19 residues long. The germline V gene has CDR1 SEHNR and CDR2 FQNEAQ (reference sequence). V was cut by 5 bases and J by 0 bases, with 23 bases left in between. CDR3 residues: CASSQQGRGGGLSYNEQFF. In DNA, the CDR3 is TGTGCCAGCAGCCAACAAGGTCGGGGAGGGGGCCTCTCCTACAATGAGCAGTTCTTC.

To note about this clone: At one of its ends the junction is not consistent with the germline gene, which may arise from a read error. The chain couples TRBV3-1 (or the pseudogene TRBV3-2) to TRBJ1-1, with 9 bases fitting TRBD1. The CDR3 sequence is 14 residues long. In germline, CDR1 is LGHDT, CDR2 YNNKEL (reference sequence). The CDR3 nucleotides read TGTGCCAGCAGACAAGGACAGGGGAACCCTGAAGCTTTCTTT. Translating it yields CASRQGQGNPEAFF.

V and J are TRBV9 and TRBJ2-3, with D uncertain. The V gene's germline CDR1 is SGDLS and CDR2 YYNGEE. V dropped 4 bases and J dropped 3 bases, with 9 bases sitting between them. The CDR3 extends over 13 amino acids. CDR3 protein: CASSPPATDTQYF. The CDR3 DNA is TGTGCCAGCAGCCCCCCAGCGACAGATACGCAGTATTTT.

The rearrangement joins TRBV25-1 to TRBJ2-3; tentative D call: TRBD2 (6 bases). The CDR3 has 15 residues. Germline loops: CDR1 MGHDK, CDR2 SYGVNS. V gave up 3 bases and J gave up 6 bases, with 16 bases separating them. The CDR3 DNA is TGTGCCAGCAGTGACAGGAGGGGAGTCGCGGATACGCAGTATTTT. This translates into CASSDRRGVADTQYF.

The CDR3 DNA reads as TGTGCCGCCCAGTTACAGGGGCACACAGATACGCAGTATTTT. This sequence encodes CAAQLQGHTDTQYF. This chain joins TRBV6-5 and TRBJ2-3, with TRBD1 matching 7 bases. The trim removed 11 bases at V and 2 bases at J, leaving 10 bases unmatched. The germline gives CDR1 MNHEY, CDR2 SVGAGI. The CDR3 sequence is 14 residues long.

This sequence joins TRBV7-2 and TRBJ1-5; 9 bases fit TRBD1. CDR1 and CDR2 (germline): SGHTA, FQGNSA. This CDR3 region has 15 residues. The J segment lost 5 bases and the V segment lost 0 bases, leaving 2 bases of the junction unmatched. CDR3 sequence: CASSLAGTGYQPQHF. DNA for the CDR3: TGTGCCAGCAGCTTAGCCGGGACAGGGTATCAGCCCCAGCATTTT.

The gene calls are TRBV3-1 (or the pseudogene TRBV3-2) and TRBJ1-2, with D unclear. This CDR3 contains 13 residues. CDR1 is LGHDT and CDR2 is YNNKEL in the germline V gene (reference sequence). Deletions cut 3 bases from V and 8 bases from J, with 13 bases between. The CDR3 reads CASSQVRQKGYTF. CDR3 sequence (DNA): TGTGCCAGCAGCCAGGTCCGCCAAAAAGGCTACACCTTC.

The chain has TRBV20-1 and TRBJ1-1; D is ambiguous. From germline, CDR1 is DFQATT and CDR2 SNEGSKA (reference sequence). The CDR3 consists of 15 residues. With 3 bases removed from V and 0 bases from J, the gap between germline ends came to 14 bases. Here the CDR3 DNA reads TGCAGTGCTAGTGTTCTGTTTGGGATGAACACTGAAGCTTTCTTT. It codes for CSASVLFGMNTEAFF.

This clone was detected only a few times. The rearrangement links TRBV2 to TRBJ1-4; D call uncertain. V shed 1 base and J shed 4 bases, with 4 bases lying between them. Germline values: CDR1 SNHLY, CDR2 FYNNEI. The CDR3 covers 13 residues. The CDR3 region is CASSEGFNEKLFF. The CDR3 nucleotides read TGTGCCAGCAGTGAAGGTTTTAATGAAAAACTGTTTTTT.

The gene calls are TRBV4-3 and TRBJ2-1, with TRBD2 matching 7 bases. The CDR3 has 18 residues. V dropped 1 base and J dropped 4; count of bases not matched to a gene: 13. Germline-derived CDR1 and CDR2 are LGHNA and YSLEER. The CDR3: CASSQGPLRGVRYNEQFF. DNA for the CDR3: TGCGCCAGCAGCCAAGGTCCCCTACGGGGGGTGCGATACAATGAGCAGTTCTTC.

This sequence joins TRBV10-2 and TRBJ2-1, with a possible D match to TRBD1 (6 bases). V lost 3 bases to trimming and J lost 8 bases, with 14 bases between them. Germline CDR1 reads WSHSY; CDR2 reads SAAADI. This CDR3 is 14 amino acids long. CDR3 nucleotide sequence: TGCGCCAGCAGTGACCGACAGGTCAACGATGAGCAGTTCTTC. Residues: CASSDRQVNDEQFF.

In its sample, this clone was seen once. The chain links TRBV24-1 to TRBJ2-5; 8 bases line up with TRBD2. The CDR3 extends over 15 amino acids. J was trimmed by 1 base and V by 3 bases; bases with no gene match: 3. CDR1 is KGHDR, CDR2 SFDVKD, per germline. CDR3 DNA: TGTGCCACCAGTGATATAGCGGGGAGCCAAGAGACCCAGTACTTC. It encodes CATSDIAGSQETQYF.

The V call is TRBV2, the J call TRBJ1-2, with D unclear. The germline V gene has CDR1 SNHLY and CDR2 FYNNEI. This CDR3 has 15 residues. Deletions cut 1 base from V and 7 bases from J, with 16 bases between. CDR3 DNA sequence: TGTGCCAGCAGTGAAGTTGGGGTCTCCAGGAGTGGCTACACCTTC. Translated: CASSEVGVSRSGYTF.

CDR3 amino acids: CASGLVPGGEVEAFF. Written as DNA, the CDR3 is TGTGCTAGTGGTTTGGTACCAGGGGGCGAGGTGGAGGCTTTCTTT. This rearrangement joins TRBV12-5 to TRBJ1-1, with 8 bases fitting TRBD1. The CDR3 has 15 amino acids. Trimming took 0 bases from V and 11 from J; bases not matched to a gene: 11. Germline lookup yields CDR1 LGHNT and CDR2 FRNRAP.

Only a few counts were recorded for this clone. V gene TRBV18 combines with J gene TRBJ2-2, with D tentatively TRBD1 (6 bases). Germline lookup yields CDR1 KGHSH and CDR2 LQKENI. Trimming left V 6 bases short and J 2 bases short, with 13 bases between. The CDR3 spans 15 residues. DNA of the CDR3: TGTGCCAGCTCCCCGGACAGAAAAAACACCGGGGAGCTGTTTTTT. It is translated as CASSPDRKNTGELFF.

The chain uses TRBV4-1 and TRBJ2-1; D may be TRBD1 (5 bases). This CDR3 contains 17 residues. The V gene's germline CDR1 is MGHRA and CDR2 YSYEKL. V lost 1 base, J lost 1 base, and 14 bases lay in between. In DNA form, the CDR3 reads TGCGCCAGCAGCCAAGGTCCAGCCCAGGGATCCTACAATGAGCAGTTCTTC. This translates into CASSQGPAQGSYNEQFF.

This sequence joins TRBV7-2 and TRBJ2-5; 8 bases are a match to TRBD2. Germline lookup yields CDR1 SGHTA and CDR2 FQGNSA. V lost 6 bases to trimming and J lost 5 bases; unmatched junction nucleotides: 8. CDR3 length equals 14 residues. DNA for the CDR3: TGTGCCAGCAGTCGTAGCGGGGCGGGTGAGACCCAGTACTTC. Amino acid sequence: CASSRSGAGETQYF.

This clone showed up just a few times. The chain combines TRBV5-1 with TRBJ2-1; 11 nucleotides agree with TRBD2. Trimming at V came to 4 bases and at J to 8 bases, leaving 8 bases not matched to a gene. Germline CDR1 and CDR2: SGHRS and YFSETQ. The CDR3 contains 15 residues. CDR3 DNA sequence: TGCGCCAGCAGCATTAGCGGGGGGGCCGTCTATGAGCAGTTCTTC. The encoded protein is CASSISGGAVYEQFF.

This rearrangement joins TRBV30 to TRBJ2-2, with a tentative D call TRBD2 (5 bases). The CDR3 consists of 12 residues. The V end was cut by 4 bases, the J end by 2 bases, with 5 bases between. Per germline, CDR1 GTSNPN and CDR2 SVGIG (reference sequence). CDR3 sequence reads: CAWTGNTGELFF. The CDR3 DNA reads TGTGCCTGGACGGGAAACACCGGGGAGCTGTTTTTT.

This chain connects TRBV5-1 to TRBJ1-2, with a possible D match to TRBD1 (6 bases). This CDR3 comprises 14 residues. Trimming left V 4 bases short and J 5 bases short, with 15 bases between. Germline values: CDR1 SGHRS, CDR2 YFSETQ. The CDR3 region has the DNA TGCGCCAGCAGCAGCGGAGGGGGGGTTTATGGCTACACCTTC. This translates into CASSSGGGVYGYTF. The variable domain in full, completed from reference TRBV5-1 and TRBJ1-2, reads KAGVTQTPRYLIKTRGQQVTLSCSPISGHRSVSWYQQTPGQGLQFLFEYFSETQRNKGNFPGRFSGRQFSNSRSEMNVSTLELGDSALYLCASSSGGGVYGYTFGSGTRLTVV.